This is a list of T cell receptor beta chains from one sample in a study of early T cells in non-severe SARS-CoV-2 infection. Each CDR3 protein gets one entry after TCRdb re-called the 5' RACE reads with MiXCR. The profile shows about 63,000 distinct CDR3 sequences, approximately 13% of them singletons. The sample consisted of whole blood. The receptor set was obtained from an adult who was a healthcare worker with PCR-confirmed SARS-CoV-2 infection or an uninfected control (not recorded which). The CDR3 runs from the conserved cysteine through the conserved F or W. Each record gives: D gene, clone size, V gene, J gene, CDR3 DNA, CDR3 protein. A D gene is named only where the DNA matches it firmly. Clone size appears in some rows only: once, few, many, or a class for an expanded clone.

D: NA; size: many; V: TRBV12-5; J: TRBJ2-1; DNA: TGTGCTAGTGTCTTGGTATCTAGTGAGCAGTTCTTC; CDR3: CASVLVSSEQFF
D: TRBD1; size: many; V: TRBV20-1; J: TRBJ1-2; DNA: TGCAGTGCTAGACGGACAGGGAAGAGAGTAGGCTACACCTTC; CDR3: CSARRTGKRVGYTF
D: NA; size: many; V: TRBV6-4; J: TRBJ2-1; DNA: TGTGCCAGCAGTGATGGGAATAAATACAATGAGCAGTTCTTC; CDR3: CASSDGNKYNEQFF
D: NA; size: many; V: TRBV18; J: TRBJ2-7; DNA: TGTGCCAGCTCTCTTGACAGCTACTACGAGCAGTACTTC; CDR3: CASSLDSYYEQYF
D: NA; size: many; V: TRBV3-1; J: TRBJ1-2; DNA: TGTGCCAGCAGCCAAGTAGGACCAGGAAACGGCTACACCTTC; CDR3: CASSQVGPGNGYTF
D: NA; size: NA; V: TRBV20-1; J: TRBJ1-2; DNA: TGCAGTGCTAGAGGCGGCCCTAACTATGGCTACACCTTC; CDR3: CSARGGPNYGYTF
D: TRBD1; size: many; V: TRBV2; J: TRBJ1-1; DNA: TGTGCCAGCAGCTCCCGCAGAAAAGGGACAGAGAACACTGAAGCTTTCTTT; CDR3: CASSSRRKGTENTEAFF
D: NA; size: many; V: TRBV11-3; J: TRBJ2-2; DNA: TGTGCCAGCAGCTTAGGGGACAGACTAGAGAACACCGGGGAGCTGTTTTTT; CDR3: CASSLGDRLENTGELFF
D: NA; size: NA; V: TRBV12-3/TRBV12-4; J: TRBJ2-7; DNA: TGTGCCAGCAGTCCCCCCCCCGGGCACGAGCAGTACTTC; CDR3: CASSPPPGHEQYF
D: NA; size: many; V: TRBV7-6; J: TRBJ2-7; DNA: TGTGCCAGCAGCCTCGGACAGTTTTCCTACGAGCAGTACTTC; CDR3: CASSLGQFSYEQYF
D: NA; size: few; V: TRBV2; J: TRBJ2-3; DNA: TGTGCCACCCGATACGGAGGAGATACGCAGTATTTT; CDR3: CATRYGGDTQYF
D: NA; size: NA; V: TRBV7-2; J: TRBJ2-6; DNA: TGTGCCAGCAGCGGCCAGGGGTATGGGGCCAACGTCCTGACTTTC; CDR3: CASSGQGYGANVLTF
D: TRBD1; size: few; V: TRBV7-9; J: TRBJ2-7; DNA: TGTGCCAGCAGCGCCCGGGACAGGGGATGGTACGAGCAGTACTTC; CDR3: CASSARDRGWYEQYF
D: TRBD1; size: NA; V: TRBV6-6; J: TRBJ2-7; DNA: TGTGCCAGCAATAAACCCCGACAGGGGAAGTACGAGCAGTACTTC; CDR3: CASNKPRQGKYEQYF
D: NA; size: NA; V: TRBV4-2; J: TRBJ2-7; DNA: TGTGCCAGCAGCCCCGGCGGGCTCCACTCCTACGAGCAGTACTTC; CDR3: CASSPGGLHSYEQYF
D: NA; size: many; V: TRBV15; J: TRBJ2-1; DNA: TGTGCCACCAGCCACACCCGGGACACCACCTACAATGAGCAGTTCTTC; CDR3: CATSHTRDTTYNEQFF
D: NA; size: many; V: TRBV6-6; J: TRBJ2-2; DNA: TGTGCCAGCATCGACAACACCGGGGAGCTGTTTTTT; CDR3: CASIDNTGELFF
D: NA; size: many; V: TRBV15; J: TRBJ2-7; DNA: TGTGCCACCAGCAGAGCGGCCTCGGGGGAGCAGTACTTC; CDR3: CATSRAASGEQYF
D: TRBD2; size: NA; V: TRBV5-5; J: TRBJ2-7; DNA: TGTGCCAGCCTAAGGGGAGGGCTTGGCGAGCAGTACTTC; CDR3: CASLRGGLGEQYF
D: NA; size: few; V: TRBV12-3/TRBV12-4; J: TRBJ1-1; DNA: TGTGCCAGCAGTCAGGGACTTGAAGCTTTCTTT; CDR3: CASSQGLEAFF
D: TRBD2; size: many; V: TRBV10-3; J: TRBJ2-3; DNA: TGTGCCATCAGTGATACTAGCGAACCCACAGATACGCAGTATTTT; CDR3: CAISDTSEPTDTQYF
D: NA; size: NA; V: TRBV10-2; J: TRBJ2-7; DNA: TGCGCCAGCAGTGGGGTAGGGGTCGGCGAGGAGCAGTACTTC; CDR3: CASSGVGVGEEQYF
D: NA; size: many; V: TRBV5-8; J: TRBJ1-2; DNA: TGTGCCAGCAGCCGGGGACGGCACTATGGCTACACCTTC; CDR3: CASSRGRHYGYTF
D: TRBD1; size: many; V: TRBV7-9; J: TRBJ1-4; DNA: TGTGCCAGCAGCTCGTCCCGGGACAGGGAATCTAATGAAAAACTGTTTTTT; CDR3: CASSSSRDRESNEKLFF
D: NA; size: few; V: TRBV10-2; J: TRBJ2-3; DNA: TGCGCCAGCGAGGGGGTGGGAGATACGCAGTATTTT; CDR3: CASEGVGDTQYF
D: TRBD1; size: many; V: TRBV6-2/TRBV6-3; J: TRBJ1-2; DNA: TGTGCCAGCAGAAGCCCGGGACAGATGAACTATGGCTACACCTTC; CDR3: CASRSPGQMNYGYTF
D: NA; size: NA; V: TRBV19; J: TRBJ1-3; DNA: TGTGCCAGCCAGACAGCTATCGTCTCTGGAAACACCATATATTTT; CDR3: CASQTAIVSGNTIYF
D: NA; size: many; V: TRBV5-1; J: TRBJ1-1; DNA: TGCGCCAGCTCCGGGGGGGCTCTGGTCGGGAACACTGAAGCTTTCTTT; CDR3: CASSGGALVGNTEAFF
D: TRBD2; size: many; V: TRBV2; J: TRBJ2-2; DNA: TGTGCCAGCAGTGAAGAGGGACTAGCCGGGGAGCTGTTTTTT; CDR3: CASSEEGLAGELFF
D: NA; size: many; V: TRBV5-1; J: TRBJ1-5; DNA: TGCGCCAGCAGAACTGATAGCAATCAGCCCCAGCATTTT; CDR3: CASRTDSNQPQHF
D: NA; size: many; V: TRBV5-5; J: TRBJ2-1; DNA: TGTGCCAGCAGCTCCGGACGACAGGTCACCTACAATGAGCAGTTCTTC; CDR3: CASSSGRQVTYNEQFF
D: TRBD1; size: few; V: TRBV11-3; J: TRBJ2-7; DNA: TGTGCCAGCAGCTTAGGACAGGGCGACTCCTACGAGCAGTACTTC; CDR3: CASSLGQGDSYEQYF
D: NA; size: NA; V: TRBV3-1; J: TRBJ2-5; DNA: TGTGCCAGCAGCCAACTAGCGGAGACCCAGTACTTC; CDR3: CASSQLAETQYF